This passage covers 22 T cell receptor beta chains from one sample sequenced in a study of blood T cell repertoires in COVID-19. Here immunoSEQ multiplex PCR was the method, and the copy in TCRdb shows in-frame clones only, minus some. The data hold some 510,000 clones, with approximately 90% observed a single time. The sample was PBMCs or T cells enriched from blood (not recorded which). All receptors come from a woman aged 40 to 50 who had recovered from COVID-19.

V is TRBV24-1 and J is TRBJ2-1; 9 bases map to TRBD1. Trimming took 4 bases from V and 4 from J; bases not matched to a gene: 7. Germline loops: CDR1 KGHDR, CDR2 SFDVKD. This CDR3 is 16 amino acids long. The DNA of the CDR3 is TGTGCCACCAGTGACCTCCGGGACAGGGATTACAATGAGCAGTTCTTC. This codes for CATSDLRDRDYNEQFF.

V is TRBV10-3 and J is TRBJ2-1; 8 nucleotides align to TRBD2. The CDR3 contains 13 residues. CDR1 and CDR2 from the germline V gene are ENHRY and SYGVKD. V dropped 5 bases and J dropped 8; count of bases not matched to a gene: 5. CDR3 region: CAISSGSKDEQFF. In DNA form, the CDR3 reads TGTGCCATCAGTAGCGGGAGTAAGGATGAGCAGTTCTTC.

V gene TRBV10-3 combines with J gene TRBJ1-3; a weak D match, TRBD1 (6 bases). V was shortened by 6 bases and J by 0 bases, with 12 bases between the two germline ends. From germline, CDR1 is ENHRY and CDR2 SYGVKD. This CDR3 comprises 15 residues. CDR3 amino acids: CAISSDRSSGNTIYF. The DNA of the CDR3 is TGTGCCATCAGCTCCGACAGGTCCTCTGGAAACACCATATATTTT.

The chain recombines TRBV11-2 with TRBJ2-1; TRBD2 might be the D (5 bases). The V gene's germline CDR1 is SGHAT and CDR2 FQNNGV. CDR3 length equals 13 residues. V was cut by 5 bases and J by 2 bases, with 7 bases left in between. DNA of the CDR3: TGTGCCAGCAGCAGCGGACCCTACAATGAGCAGTTCTTC. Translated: CASSSGPYNEQFF.

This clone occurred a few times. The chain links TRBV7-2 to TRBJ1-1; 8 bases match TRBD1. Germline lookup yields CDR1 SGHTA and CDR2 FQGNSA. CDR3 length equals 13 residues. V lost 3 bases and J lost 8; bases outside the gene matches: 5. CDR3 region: CASSFRRTGEAFF. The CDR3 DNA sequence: TGTGCCAGCAGCTTTAGAAGGACAGGGGAAGCTTTCTTT. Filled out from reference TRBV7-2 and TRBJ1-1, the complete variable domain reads GAGVSQSPSNKVTEKGKDVELRCDPISGHTALYWYRQSLGQGLEFLIYFQGNSAPDKSGLPSDRFSAERTGGSVSTLTIQRTQQEDSAVYLCASSFRRTGEAFFGQGTRLTVV.

The CDR3 region has the DNA TGTGCCAGTAGTATATTCGGGGCCCAGCATTTT. Its protein is CASSIFGAQHF. The chain is built from TRBV19 and TRBJ1-5; D is undetermined. Per germline, CDR1 LNHDA and CDR2 SQIVND (reference sequence). This CDR3 contains 11 residues. Deletions cut 2 bases from V and 11 bases from J, with 7 bases between.

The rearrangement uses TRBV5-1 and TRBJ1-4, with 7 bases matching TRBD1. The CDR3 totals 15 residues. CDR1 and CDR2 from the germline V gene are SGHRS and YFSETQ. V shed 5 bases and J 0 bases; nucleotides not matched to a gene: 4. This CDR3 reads CASSPDRPTNEKLFF. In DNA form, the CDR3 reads TGCGCCAGCAGTCCGGACAGGCCAACTAATGAAAAACTGTTTTTT.

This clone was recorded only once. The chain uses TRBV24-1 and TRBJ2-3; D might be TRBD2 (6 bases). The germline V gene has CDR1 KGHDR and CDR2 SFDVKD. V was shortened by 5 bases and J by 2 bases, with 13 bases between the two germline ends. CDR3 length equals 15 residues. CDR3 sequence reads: CATSGLGGSTDTQYF. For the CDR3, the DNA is TGTGCCACCAGTGGACTGGGAGGATCCACAGATACGCAGTATTTT.

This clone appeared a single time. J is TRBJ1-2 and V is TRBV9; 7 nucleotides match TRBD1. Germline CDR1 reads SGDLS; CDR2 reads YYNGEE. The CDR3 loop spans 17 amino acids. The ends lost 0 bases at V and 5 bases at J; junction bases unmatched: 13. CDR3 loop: CASSVEVETGKYYGYTF. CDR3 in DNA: TGTGCCAGCAGCGTAGAAGTCGAGACAGGGAAATATTATGGCTACACCTTC.

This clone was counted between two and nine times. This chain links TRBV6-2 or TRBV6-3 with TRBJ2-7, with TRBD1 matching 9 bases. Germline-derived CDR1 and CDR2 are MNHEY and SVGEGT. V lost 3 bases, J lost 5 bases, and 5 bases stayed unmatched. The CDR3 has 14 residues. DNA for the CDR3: TGTGCCAGCAGTTATCCGGGACAGGGCGACGAGCAGTACTTC. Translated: CASSYPGQGDEQYF.

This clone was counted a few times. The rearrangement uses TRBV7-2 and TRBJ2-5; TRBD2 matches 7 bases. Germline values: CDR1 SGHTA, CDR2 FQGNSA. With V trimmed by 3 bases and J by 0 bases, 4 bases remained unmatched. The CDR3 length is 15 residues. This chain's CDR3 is CASSFAGTNQETQYF. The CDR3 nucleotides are TGTGCCAGCAGCTTCGCCGGGACTAACCAAGAGACCCAGTACTTC. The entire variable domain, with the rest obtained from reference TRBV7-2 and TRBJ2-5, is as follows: GAGVSQSPSNKVTEKGKDVELRCDPISGHTALYWYRQSLGQGLEFLIYFQGNSAPDKSGLPSDRFSAERTGGSVSTLTIQRTQQEDSAVYLCASSFAGTNQETQYFGPGTRLLVL.

The CDR3 nucleotides are TGTGCCAGCAGCGTTTTGGACAGGGGTCCGAGAAACATTCAGTACTTC. It encodes CASSVLDRGPRNIQYF. The chain combines TRBV9 with TRBJ2-4, with 9 positions matching TRBD1. The V gene end was trimmed by 2 bases and the J gene end by 6 bases; junction bases not matched to a gene: 9. Per germline, CDR1 SGDLS and CDR2 YYNGEE. The CDR3 length is 16 residues.

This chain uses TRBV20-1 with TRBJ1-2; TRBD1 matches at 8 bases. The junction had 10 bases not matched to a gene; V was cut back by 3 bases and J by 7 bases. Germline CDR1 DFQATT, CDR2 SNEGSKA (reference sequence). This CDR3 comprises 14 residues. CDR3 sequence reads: CSASRRQGASGYTF. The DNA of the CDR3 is TGCAGTGCTAGTCGGCGGCAGGGGGCGTCTGGCTACACCTTC.

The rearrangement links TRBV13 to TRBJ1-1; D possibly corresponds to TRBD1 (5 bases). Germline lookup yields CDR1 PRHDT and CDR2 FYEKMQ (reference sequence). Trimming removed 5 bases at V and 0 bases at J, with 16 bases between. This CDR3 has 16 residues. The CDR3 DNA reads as TGTGCCAGCAGCACGCAGGCCCTGGACATGAACACTGAAGCTTTCTTT. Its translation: CASSTQALDMNTEAFF.

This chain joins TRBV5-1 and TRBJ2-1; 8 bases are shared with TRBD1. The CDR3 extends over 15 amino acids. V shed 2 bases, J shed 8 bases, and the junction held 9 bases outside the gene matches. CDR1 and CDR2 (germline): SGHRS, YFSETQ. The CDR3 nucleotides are TGCGCCAGCAGCTTCGGGACAGGTCTCGGCGATGAGCAGTTCTTC. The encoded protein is CASSFGTGLGDEQFF.

DNA of the CDR3: TGTGCCAGCAGACATCCGACAGGCTCCCATTATGGCTACACCTTC. This encodes CASRHPTGSHYGYTF. The rearrangement links TRBV6-5 to TRBJ1-2, with D tentatively TRBD1 (6 bases). In germline, CDR1 is MNHEY, CDR2 SVGAGI. This CDR3 comprises 15 residues. V was shortened by 6 bases and J by 5 bases, with 19 bases between the two germline ends.

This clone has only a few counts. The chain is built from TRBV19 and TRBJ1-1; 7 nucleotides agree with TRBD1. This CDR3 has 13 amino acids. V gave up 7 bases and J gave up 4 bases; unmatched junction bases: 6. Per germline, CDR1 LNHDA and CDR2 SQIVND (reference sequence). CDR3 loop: CASNRQGGTEAFF. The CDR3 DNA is TGTGCCAGTAATCGACAGGGCGGCACTGAAGCTTTCTTT.

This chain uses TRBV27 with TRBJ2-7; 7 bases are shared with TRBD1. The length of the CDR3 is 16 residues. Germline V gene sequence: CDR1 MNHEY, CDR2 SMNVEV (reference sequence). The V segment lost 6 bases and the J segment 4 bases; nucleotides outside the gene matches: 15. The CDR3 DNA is TGTGCCAGCAGGGTCCTGGCAAGACAGGGTTCTTACGAGCAGTACTTC. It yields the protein CASRVLARQGSYEQYF.

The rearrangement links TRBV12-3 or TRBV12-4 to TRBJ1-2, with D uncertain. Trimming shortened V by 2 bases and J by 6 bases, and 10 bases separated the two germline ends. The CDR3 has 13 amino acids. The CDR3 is CASSLPKRHGYTF. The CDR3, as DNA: TGTGCCAGCAGTTTACCCAAGAGGCATGGCTACACCTTC.

This chain's CDR3 is CASSSTGYTEAFF. The CDR3 DNA reads TGTGCCAGCTCATCAACAGGGTACACTGAAGCTTTCTTT. The chain uses TRBV18 and TRBJ1-1, with D possibly being TRBD1 (6 bases). Germline lookup yields CDR1 KGHSH and CDR2 LQKENI. V lost 5 bases, J lost 3 bases, and 10 bases lay in between. The CDR3 sequence is 13 residues long.

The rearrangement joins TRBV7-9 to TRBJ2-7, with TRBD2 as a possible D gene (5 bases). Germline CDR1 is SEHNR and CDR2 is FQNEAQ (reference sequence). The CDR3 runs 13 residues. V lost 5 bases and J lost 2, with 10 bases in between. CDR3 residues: CASSPTRAYEQYF. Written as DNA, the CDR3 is TGTGCCAGCAGCCCGACGAGGGCCTACGAGCAGTACTTC.

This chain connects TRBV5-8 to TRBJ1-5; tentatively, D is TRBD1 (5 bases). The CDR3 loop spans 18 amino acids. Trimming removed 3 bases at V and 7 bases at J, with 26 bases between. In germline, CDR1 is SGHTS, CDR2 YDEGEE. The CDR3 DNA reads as TGTGCCAGCAGCTCGAGCCCCGACTCCAGCAGGGCGTGGCAGCCCCAGCATTTT. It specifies CASSSSPDSSRAWQPQHF.